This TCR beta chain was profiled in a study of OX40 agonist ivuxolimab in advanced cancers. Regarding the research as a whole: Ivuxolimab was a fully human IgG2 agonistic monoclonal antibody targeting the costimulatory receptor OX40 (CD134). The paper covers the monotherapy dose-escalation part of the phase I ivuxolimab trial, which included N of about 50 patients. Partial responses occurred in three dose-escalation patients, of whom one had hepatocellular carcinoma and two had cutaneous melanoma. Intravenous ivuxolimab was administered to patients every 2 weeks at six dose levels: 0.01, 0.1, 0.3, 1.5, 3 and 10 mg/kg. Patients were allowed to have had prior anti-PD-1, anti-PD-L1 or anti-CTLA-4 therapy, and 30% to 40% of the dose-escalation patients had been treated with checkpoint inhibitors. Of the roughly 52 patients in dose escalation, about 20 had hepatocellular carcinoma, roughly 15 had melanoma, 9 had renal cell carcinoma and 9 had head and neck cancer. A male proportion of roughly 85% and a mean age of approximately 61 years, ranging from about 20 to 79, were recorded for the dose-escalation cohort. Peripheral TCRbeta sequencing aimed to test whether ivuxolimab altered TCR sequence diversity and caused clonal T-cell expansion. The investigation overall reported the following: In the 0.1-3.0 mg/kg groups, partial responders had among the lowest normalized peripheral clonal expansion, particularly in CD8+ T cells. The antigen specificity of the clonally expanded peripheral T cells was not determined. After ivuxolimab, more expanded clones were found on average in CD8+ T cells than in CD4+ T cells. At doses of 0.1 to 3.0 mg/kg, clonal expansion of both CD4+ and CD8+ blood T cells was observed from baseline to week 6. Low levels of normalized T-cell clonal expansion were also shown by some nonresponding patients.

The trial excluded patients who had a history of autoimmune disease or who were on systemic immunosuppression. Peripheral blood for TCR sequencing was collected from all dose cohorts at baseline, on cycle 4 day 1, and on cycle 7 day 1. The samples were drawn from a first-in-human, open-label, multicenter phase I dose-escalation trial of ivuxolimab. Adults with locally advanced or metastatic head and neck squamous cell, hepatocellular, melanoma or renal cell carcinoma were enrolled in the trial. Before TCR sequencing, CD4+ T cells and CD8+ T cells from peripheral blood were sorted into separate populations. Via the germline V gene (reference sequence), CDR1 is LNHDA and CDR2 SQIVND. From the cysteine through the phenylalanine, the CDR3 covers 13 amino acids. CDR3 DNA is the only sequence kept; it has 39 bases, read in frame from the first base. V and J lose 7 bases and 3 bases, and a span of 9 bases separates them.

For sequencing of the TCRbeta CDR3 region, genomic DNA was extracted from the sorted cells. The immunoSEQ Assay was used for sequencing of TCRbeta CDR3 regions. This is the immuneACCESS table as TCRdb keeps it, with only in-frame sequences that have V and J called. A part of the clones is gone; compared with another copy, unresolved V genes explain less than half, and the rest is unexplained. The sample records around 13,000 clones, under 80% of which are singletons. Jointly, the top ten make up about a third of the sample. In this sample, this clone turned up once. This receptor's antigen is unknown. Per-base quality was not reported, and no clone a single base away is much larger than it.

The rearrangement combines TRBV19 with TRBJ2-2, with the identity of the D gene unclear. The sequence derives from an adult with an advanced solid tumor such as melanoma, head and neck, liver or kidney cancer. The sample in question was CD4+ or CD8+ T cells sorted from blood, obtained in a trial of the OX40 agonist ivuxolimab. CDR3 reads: CASTFSHTGELFF. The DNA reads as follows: TGTGCCAGTACCTTTAGCCACACCGGGGAGCTGTTTTTT.